The present entry profiles one T cell receptor (beta chain) with its context. TCRdb keeps only in-frame clones here, not all; method: immunoSEQ multiplex PCR. This table holds more than 45,000 clones, 65% to 85% found once. The data were obtained in a study of T cell responses to AZD1222 COVID-19 vaccine. The CDR3 extends over 13 amino acids. The V end was cut by 4 bases, the J end by 0 bases, with 6 bases between. Germline lookup yields CDR1 SGHDN and CDR2 FVKESK. This specimen consisted of peripheral blood, obtained on day 0 of AZD1222 vaccination. This receptor was identified in an adult in good health. The gene calls are TRBV14 and TRBJ1-1; no clear D gene. The CDR3 nucleotides are TGTGCCAGCAGCCGAAGCATGAACACTGAAGCTTTCTTT. The encoded protein is CASSRSMNTEAFF.